This TCR beta chain was recovered during a study of blood T cell repertoires in COVID-19. Study details: Sample material is recorded as cDNA or gDNA derived from T cells, B-cell-depleted T cells, or PBMCs.

Method: immunoSEQ multiplex PCR; TCRdb's copy keeps in-frame clones and lacks some. The repertoire holds approximately 200,000 clones, with 65% to 80% as singletons. The receptor was derived from a woman aged 50 to 65 with acute or convalescent COVID-19. Sample: peripheral blood.

The CDR3: CASSPTGHEQYF. The CDR3 bases are TGTGCCAGCAGCCCGACAGGGCACGAGCAGTACTTC. This chain joins TRBV12-3 or TRBV12-4 and TRBJ2-7, with 7 positions matching TRBD1. The V and J ends lost 6 bases and 5 bases, in that order; junction bases with no gene match: 4. The CDR3 covers 12 residues.